This T cell receptor (beta chain) is from a study of response to subunit inactivated influenza vaccine. TCRdb independently ran MiXCR on the RT-PCR reads; one entry per CDR3 protein. The sample has approximately 500,000 distinct CDR3 sequences; around a quarter are singletons. V trimming: 8 bases; J trimming: 3 bases; junction bases outside the gene matches: 7. This CDR3 has 14 residues. Another study also made use of these data, one on T cells expressing NK-cell markers. That source reports: Synthesis of TCR beta cDNA relied on 5'RACE template switching carrying UMIs. Sorting of alpha-beta TCR T cells alone was achieved in several experiments with an anti-gamma-delta TCR antibody. For a handful of donors, these clonotypes were likewise the leading ones in the CD3+CD56-NKG2C+ fraction. Whether expanded NKG2C+ T cell clones recognized HCMV stayed uncertain.

The J gene is TRBJ2-1, the V gene TRBV12-3 or TRBV12-4; 7 nucleotides match TRBD2. The sequence came from a man in his fifties who received an inactivated influenza vaccine. The sample in question was CD4+ T cells sorted from PBMCs, obtained about 12 days after vaccination. The CDR3 loop reads CASRLGGNYNEQFF. In nucleotides, the CDR3 is TGTGCCAGCCGATTGGGGGGGAACTACAATGAGCAGTTCTTC.